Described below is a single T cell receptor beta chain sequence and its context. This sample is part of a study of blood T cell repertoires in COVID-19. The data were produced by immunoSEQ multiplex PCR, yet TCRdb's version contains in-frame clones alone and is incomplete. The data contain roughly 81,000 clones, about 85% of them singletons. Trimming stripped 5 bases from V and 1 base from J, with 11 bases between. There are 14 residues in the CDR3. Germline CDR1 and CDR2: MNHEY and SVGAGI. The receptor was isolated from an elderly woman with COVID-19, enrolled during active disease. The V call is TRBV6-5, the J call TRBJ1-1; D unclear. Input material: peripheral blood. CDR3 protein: CASSTNTPNTEAFF. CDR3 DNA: TGTGCCAGCAGTACCAACACACCGAACACTGAAGCTTTCTTT.